The sequence of this T cell receptor (beta chain) was determined in a study of identical twins. Regarding the study as a whole: In zero-insertion analyses, partial confounding could arise from invariant MAIT and iNKT cells.

TCRdb reanalysed the 5' RACE reads using MiXCR and keeps one entry per CDR3 protein. Among some 210,000 distinct CDR3 sequences, around 15% were seen once, and the ten largest hold about 38%. A remark on this clonotype: Its antigen remains unidentified.

The sample was also reused in another study, on T cells expressing NK-cell markers. That paper notes: The study left the HCMV specificity of expanded NKG2C+ T cell clones unresolved.

The TCR was taken from a woman in her late teens or twenties in good health. Sequencing was carried out using CD8+ T cells sorted from blood.

The CDR3 loop is CASRTGGSYGYTF. The CDR3 DNA is TGTGCCAGTAGGACAGGGGGCTCCTATGGCTACACCTTC. The chain has TRBV27 and TRBJ1-2; 11 bases match TRBD1. Trimming took 9 bases from V and 4 from J; bases not matched to a gene: 4. Germline CDR1 and CDR2: MNHEY and SMNVEV (reference sequence). The CDR3 is 13 residues long.